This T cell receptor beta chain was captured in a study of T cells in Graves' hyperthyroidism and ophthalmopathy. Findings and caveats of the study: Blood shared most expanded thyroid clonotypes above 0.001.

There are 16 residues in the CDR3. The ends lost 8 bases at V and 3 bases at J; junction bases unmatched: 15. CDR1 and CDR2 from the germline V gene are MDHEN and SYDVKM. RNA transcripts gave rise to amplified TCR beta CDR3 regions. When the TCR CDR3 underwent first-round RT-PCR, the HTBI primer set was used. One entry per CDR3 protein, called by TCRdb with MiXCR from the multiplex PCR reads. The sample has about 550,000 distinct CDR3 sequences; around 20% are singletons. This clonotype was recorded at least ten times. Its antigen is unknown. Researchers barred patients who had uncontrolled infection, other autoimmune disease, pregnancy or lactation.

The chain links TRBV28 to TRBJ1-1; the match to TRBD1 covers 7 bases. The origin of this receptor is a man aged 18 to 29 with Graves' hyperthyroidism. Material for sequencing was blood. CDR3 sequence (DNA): TGTGCCAGCGCTATAGAGGCGAGGGGGCTCGACACTGAAGCTTTCTTT. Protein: CASAIEARGLDTEAFF.